Detailed here is one T cell receptor (beta chain). The antigen is unknown. These data originate in a study of cytomegalovirus exposure and HLA in healthy donors. Across the whole study: The study's early data release held about 85 million unique TCRs from HLA-typed donors. Study-level findings and limits: While the bulk of TCR sequences proved rare, some public TCRs turned up in many donors.

PCR involved 60 Vbeta and 13 Jbeta primers. TCRdb's copy holds only in-frame clones and misses some; the assay was immunoSEQ multiplex PCR. The sample shows fewer than 150,000 clones, over 75% of them seen only once. Sequencing was carried out using PBMCs. This receptor was obtained from a man aged 50 or older in good health and CMV-seronegative.

CDR3 DNA sequence: TGTGCCAGTAGTCTCCGACTATACAATGAGCAGTTCTTC. It translates to CASSLRLYNEQFF. V and J are TRBV19 and TRBJ2-1; possible D gene TRBD2, 5 bases. CDR3 length: 13 residues. Trimming pared 5 bases from V and 4 bases from J, leaving 9 bases between. The V gene's germline CDR1 is LNHDA and CDR2 SQIVND (reference sequence).